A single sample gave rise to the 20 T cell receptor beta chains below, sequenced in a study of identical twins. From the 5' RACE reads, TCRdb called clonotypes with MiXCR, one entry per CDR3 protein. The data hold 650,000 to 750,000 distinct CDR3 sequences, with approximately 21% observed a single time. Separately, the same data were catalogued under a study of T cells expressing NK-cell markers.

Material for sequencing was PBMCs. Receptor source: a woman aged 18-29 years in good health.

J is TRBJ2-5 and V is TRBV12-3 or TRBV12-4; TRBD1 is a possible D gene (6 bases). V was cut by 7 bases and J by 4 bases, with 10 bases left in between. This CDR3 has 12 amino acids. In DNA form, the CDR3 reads TGTGCCAGCACTAGGGGGTCAGAGACCCAGTACTTC. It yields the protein CASTRGSETQYF.

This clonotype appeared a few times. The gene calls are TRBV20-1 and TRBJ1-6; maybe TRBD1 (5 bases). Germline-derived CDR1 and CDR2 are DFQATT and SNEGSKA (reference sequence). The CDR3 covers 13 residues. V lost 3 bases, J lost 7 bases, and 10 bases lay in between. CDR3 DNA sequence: TGCAGTGCTAGGCCAGGGTGGAATTCACCCCTCCACTTT. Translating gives CSARPGWNSPLHF.

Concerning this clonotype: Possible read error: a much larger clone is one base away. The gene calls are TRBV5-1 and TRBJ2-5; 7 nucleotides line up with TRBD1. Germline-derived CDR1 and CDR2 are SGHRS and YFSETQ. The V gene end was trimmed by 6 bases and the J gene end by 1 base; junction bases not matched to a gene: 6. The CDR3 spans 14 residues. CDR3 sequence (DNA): TGCGCCAGCACCGATGGGACAGCCCAAGAGACCCAGTACTTC. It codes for CASTDGTAQETQYF.

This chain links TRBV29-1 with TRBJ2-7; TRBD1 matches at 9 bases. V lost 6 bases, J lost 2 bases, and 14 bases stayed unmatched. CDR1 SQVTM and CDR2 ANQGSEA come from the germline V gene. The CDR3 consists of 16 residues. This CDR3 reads CSVRGGTGRLTYEQYF. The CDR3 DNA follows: TGCAGCGTAAGAGGTGGGACAGGGCGTTTGACCTACGAGCAGTACTTC.

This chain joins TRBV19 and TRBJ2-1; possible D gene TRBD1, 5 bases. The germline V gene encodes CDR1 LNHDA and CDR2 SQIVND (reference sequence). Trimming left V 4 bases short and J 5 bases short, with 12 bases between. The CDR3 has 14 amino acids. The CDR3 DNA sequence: TGTGCCAGTAGTAGGGGCCCTCCCAACAATGAGCAGTTCTTC. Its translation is CASSRGPPNNEQFF.

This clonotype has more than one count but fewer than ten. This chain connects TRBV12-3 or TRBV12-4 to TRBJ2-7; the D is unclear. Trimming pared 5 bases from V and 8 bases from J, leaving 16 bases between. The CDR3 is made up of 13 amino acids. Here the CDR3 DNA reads TGTGCCAGCAGTCTAATTGGCGGTCGTAAGCAGTACTTC. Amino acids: CASSLIGGRKQYF.

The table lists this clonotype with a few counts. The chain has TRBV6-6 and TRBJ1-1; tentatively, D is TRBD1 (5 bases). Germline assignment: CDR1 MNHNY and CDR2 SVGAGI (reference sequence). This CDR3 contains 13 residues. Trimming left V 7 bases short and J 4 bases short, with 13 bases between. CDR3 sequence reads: CASIRGLRTEAFF. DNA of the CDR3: TGTGCCAGCATCCGGGGGTTGCGCACTGAAGCTTTCTTT.

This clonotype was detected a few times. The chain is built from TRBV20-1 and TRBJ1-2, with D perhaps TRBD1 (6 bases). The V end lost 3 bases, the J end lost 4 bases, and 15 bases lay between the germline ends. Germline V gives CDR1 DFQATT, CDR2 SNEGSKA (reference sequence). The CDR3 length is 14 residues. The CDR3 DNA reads TGCAGTGCTAGGAGCGTACAGGGTGTCTATGGCTACACCTTC. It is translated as CSARSVQGVYGYTF.

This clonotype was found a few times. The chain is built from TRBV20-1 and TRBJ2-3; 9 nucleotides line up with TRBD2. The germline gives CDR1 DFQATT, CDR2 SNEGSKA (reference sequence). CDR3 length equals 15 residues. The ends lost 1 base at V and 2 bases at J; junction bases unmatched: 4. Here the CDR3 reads CSARAASGNTDTQYF. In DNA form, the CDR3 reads TGCAGTGCTAGAGCGGCTAGCGGGAACACAGATACGCAGTATTTT.

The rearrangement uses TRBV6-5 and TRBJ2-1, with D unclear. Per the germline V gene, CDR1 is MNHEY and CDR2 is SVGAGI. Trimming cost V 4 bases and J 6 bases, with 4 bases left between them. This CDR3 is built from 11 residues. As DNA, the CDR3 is TGTGCCAGCAGTTCCATCAATGAGCAGTTCTTC. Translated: CASSSINEQFF.

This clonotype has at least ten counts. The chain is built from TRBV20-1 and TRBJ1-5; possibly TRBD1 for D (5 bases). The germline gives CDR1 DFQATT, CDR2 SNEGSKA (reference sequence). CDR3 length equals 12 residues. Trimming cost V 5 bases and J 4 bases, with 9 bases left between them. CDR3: CSAGDGNQPQHF. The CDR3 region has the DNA TGCAGTGCTGGGGACGGAAATCAGCCCCAGCATTTT.

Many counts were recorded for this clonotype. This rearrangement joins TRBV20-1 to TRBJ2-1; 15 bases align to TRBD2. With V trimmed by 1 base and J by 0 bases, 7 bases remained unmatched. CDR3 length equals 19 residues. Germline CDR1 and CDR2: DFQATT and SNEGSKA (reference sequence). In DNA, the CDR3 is TGCAGTGCTAGAGTTCGGACTAGCGGGGGGGGAAGCTCCTACAATGAGCAGTTCTTC. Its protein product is CSARVRTSGGGSSYNEQFF.

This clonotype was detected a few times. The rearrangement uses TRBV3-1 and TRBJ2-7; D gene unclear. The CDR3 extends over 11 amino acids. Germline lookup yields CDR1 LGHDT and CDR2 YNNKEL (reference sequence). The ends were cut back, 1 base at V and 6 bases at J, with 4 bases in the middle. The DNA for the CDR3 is TGTGCCAGCAGCCAAGCGAGCGAGCAGTACTTC. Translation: CASSQASEQYF.

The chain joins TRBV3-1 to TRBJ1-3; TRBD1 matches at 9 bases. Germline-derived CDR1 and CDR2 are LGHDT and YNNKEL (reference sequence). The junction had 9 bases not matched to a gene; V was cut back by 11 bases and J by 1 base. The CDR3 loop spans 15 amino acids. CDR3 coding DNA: TGTGCCTCCAGCAAACAGGGGGCTTCTGGAAACACCATATATTTT. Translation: CASSKQGASGNTIYF.

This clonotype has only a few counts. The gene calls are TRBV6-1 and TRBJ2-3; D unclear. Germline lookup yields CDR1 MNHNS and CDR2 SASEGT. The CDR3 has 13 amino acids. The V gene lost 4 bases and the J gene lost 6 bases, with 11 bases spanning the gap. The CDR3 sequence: CASSAPGRDTQYF. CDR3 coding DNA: TGTGCCAGCAGTGCCCCTGGGCGGGATACGCAGTATTTT.

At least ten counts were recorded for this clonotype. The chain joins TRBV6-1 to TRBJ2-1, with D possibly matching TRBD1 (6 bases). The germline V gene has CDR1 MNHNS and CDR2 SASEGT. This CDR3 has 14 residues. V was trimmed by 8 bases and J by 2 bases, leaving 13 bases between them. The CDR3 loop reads CASSLGAPYNEQFF. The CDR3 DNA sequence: TGTGCCAGCTCTCTGGGGGCCCCCTACAATGAGCAGTTCTTC.

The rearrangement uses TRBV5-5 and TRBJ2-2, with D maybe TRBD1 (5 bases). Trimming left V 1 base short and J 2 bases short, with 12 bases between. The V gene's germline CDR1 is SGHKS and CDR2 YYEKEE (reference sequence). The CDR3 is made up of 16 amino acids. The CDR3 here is CASSLRGVVNTGELFF. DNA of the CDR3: TGTGCCAGCAGCTTGAGGGGTGTCGTAAACACCGGGGAGCTGTTTTTT.

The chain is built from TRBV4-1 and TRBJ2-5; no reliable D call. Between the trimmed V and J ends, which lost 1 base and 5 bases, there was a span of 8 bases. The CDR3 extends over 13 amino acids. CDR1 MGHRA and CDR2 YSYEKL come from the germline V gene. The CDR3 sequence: CASSQALPETQYF. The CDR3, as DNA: TGCGCCAGCAGCCAAGCCCTTCCTGAGACCCAGTACTTC.

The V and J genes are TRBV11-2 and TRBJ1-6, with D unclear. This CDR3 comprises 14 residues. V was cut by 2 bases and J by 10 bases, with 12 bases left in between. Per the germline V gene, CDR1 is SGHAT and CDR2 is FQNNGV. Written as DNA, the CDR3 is TGTGCCAGCAGCTTAATGCCGAGTGGCTCACCCCTCCACTTT. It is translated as CASSLMPSGSPLHF.

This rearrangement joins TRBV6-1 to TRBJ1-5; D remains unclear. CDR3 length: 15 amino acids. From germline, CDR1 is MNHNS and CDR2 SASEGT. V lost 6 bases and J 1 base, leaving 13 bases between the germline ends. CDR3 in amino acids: CASSHLGDSNQPQHF. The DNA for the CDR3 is TGTGCCAGCAGCCACCTCGGCGACAGCAATCAGCCCCAGCATTTT.